The 25 T cell receptor beta chains below were found in one sample sequenced in a study of cytomegalovirus exposure and HLA in healthy donors. Assay used: immunoSEQ multiplex PCR; TCRdb lists only in-frame clones, some missing. The sample includes approximately 180,000 clones, about 83% seen only once; the top ten take more than 1.4%. Sequences were obtained from PBMCs. These receptors were obtained from a woman in her late teens or twenties in good health and CMV-seronegative.

The chain joins TRBV6-5 to TRBJ1-5; D is unclear. Trimming took 8 bases from V and 6 from J, leaving 8 bases between them. Looked up from germline, CDR1 is MNHEY and CDR2 is SVGAGI. This CDR3 has 11 residues. For the CDR3, the DNA is TGTGCCAGCGGTCGGGGTCAGCCCCAGCATTTT. This translates into CASGRGQPQHF.

The chain is built from TRBV23-1 and TRBJ1-1, with D perhaps matching TRBD1 (5 bases). TRBV23-1 is an ORF; its function is uncertain. The CDR3 sequence is 21 residues long. V lost 2 bases and J lost 5, with 33 bases in between. CDR3 residues: CASSQPTQPNPVGSTETEAFF. DNA of the CDR3: TGCGCCAGCAGTCAACCGACCCAGCCAAATCCGGTAGGGTCGACAGAGACTGAAGCTTTCTTT.

The chain recombines TRBV4-1 with TRBJ2-1, with D tentatively TRBD2 (6 bases). The germline V gene has CDR1 MGHRA and CDR2 YSYEKL. The CDR3 is 18 amino acids. Trimming took 2 bases from V and 5 from J, leaving 22 bases between them. The CDR3 region is CASSQFIIRGSGDNEQFF. CDR3 DNA sequence: TGCGCCAGCAGCCAATTTATCATACGCGGGTCGGGGGACAATGAGCAGTTCTTC.

The rearrangement links TRBV19 to TRBJ2-6, with a weak D call TRBD2 (5 bases). The CDR3 runs to 15 residues. From germline, CDR1 is LNHDA and CDR2 SQIVND (reference sequence). The V gene lost 2 bases and the J gene lost 1 base, with 6 bases spanning the gap. CDR3 protein: CASSISGSGANVLTF. The CDR3, as DNA: TGTGCCAGTAGTATATCGGGATCTGGGGCCAACGTCCTGACTTTC.

This clone was seen more than once but under ten times. This chain connects TRBV27 to TRBJ2-7; D perhaps matches TRBD1 (6 bases). The CDR3 runs to 13 residues. Germline lookup yields CDR1 MNHEY and CDR2 SMNVEV (reference sequence). The V gene lost 6 bases and the J gene lost 3 bases, with 12 bases spanning the gap. In DNA form, the CDR3 reads TGTGCCAGCAGCCCTGGGACAAACTACGAGCAGTACTTC. It translates to CASSPGTNYEQYF.

The gene calls are TRBV7-2 and TRBJ1-2; D not certain. V was trimmed by 1 base and J by 4 bases, leaving 10 bases between them. Germline V gene lookup returns CDR1 SGHTA and CDR2 FQGNSA. The CDR3 extends over 14 amino acids. CDR3 sequence (DNA): TGTGCCAGCAGCTTAGAGGCCGCGGGCTATGGCTACACCTTC. It specifies CASSLEAAGYGYTF.

The V and J genes are TRBV29-1 and TRBJ1-1; TRBD1 agrees at 12 bases. Trimming at V came to 3 bases and at J to 1 base, leaving 9 bases not matched to a gene. CDR3 length: 17 residues. The V gene's germline CDR1 is SQVTM and CDR2 ANQGSEA. CDR3 region: CSVEDSGTGGSNTEAFF. The CDR3 bases are TGCAGCGTTGAGGACTCCGGGACAGGGGGCTCGAACACTGAAGCTTTCTTT.

This clone was found once. V and J are TRBV9 and TRBJ2-1; weak D call: TRBD2 (6 bases). This CDR3 spans 14 amino acids. CDR1 SGDLS and CDR2 YYNGEE come from the germline V gene. With 3 bases removed from V and 6 bases from J, the gap between germline ends came to 13 bases. The CDR3 bases are TGTGCCAGCAGCGCGGGTCGGACTACCAATGAGCAGTTCTTC. Its protein product is CASSAGRTTNEQFF.

This clone was seen a single time. The CDR3 sequence is CASSLLTSGRAEPSEQYF. CDR3 bases: TGTGCCAGCAGTTTGTTAACTAGCGGGAGGGCCGAGCCCTCCGAGCAGTACTTC. This chain links TRBV27 with TRBJ2-7; 13 bases agree with TRBD2. The junction had 14 bases not matched to a gene; V was cut back by 3 bases and J by 6 bases. From germline, CDR1 is MNHEY and CDR2 SMNVEV (reference sequence). This CDR3 region has 18 residues.

J is TRBJ2-1 and V is TRBV9; 11 nucleotides align to TRBD2. The junction had 10 bases not matched to a gene; V was cut back by 4 bases and J by 7 bases. CDR1 is SGDLS, CDR2 YYNGEE, per germline. CDR3 size: 16 residues. CDR3 residues: CASSPRGSGGVNEQFF. The DNA of the CDR3 is TGTGCCAGCAGCCCTCGTGGTAGCGGGGGGGTGAATGAGCAGTTCTTC. Full variable domain (missing parts from reference TRBV9 and TRBJ2-1): DSGVTQTPKHLITATGQRVTLRCSPRSGDLSVYWYQQSLDQGLQFLIQYYNGEERAKGNILERFSAQQFPDLHSELNLSSLELGDSALYFCASSPRGSGGVNEQFFGPGTRLTVL.

The rearrangement joins TRBV6-5 to TRBJ1-2, with 7 bases aligning to TRBD1. CDR3 length: 15 residues. Germline V gene sequence: CDR1 MNHEY, CDR2 SVGAGI. V was clipped by 0 bases and J by 4 bases; unmatched bases: 5. The CDR3 reads CASSYSRGQTYGYTF. The CDR3 coding sequence is TGTGCCAGCAGTTACTCGAGGGGACAGACCTATGGCTACACCTTC.

The chain recombines TRBV7-9 with TRBJ2-7; D is perhaps TRBD1 (6 bases). The CDR3 is 14 amino acids. With 5 bases removed from V and 7 bases from J, the gap between germline ends came to 18 bases. In germline, CDR1 is SEHNR, CDR2 FQNEAQ (reference sequence). The CDR3 nucleotides are TGTGCCAGCAGCCGCGGACAGAACGCGGGTGAGCAGTACTTC. Its protein is CASSRGQNAGEQYF. The complete variable domain, with remaining parts taken from reference TRBV7-9 and TRBJ2-7, reads DTGVSQNPRHKITKRGQNVTFRCDPISEHNRLYWYRQTLGQGPEFLTYFQNEAQLEKSRLLSDRFSAERPKGSFSTLEIQRTEQGDSAMYLCASSRGQNAGEQYFGPGTRLTVT.

This chain uses TRBV18 with TRBJ1-4; a possible D gene is TRBD1 (5 bases). Germline V gene sequence: CDR1 KGHSH, CDR2 LQKENI. Trimming pared 2 bases from V and 4 bases from J, leaving 8 bases between. CDR3 length equals 14 residues. CDR3 region: CASSPGANNEKLFF. The CDR3 coding sequence is TGTGCCAGCTCACCAGGGGCTAATAATGAAAAACTGTTTTTT.

This chain connects TRBV5-1 to TRBJ2-4; 10 bases align to TRBD2. Trimming at V came to 4 bases and at J to 14 bases, leaving 9 bases not matched to a gene. Germline CDR1 reads SGHRS; CDR2 reads YFSETQ. The CDR3 has 13 amino acids. The CDR3 region is CASSPESGRVEYF. The CDR3 bases are TGCGCCAGCAGCCCCGAGAGCGGGAGGGTGGAGTACTTC.

The gene calls are TRBV18 and TRBJ1-1; TRBD1 matches 11 bases. The germline V gene has CDR1 KGHSH and CDR2 LQKENI. V gave up 0 bases and J gave up 1 base; unmatched junction bases: 1. The length of the CDR3 is 16 residues. The CDR3 protein is CASSPPDRGPNTEAFF. The CDR3 coding sequence is TGTGCCAGCTCACCACCGGACAGGGGGCCGAACACTGAAGCTTTCTTT.

The chain combines TRBV7-9 with TRBJ2-5, with D maybe TRBD1 (6 bases). CDR3 length equals 14 residues. The germline CDR1 and CDR2 sequences are SEHNR and FQNEAQ (reference sequence). V shed 5 bases and J shed 0 bases, with 10 bases lying between them. This CDR3 reads CASSKGQHQETQYF. CDR3 sequence (DNA): TGTGCCAGCAGCAAGGGACAACACCAAGAGACCCAGTACTTC.

The CDR3 DNA reads as TGCAGTGCTTCTATCGGAGAGACCCAGTACTTC. It yields the protein CSASIGETQYF. The J gene is TRBJ2-5, the V gene TRBV20-1; D gene unclear. CDR3 length equals 11 residues. V dropped 5 bases and J dropped 4 bases, with 8 bases sitting between them. Per the germline V gene, CDR1 is DFQATT and CDR2 is SNEGSKA (reference sequence).

The gene calls are TRBV30 and TRBJ1-1; D ambiguous. Trimming took 0 bases from V and 3 from J, leaving 8 bases between them. Germline lookup yields CDR1 GTSNPN and CDR2 SVGIG (reference sequence). This CDR3 region has 13 residues. The CDR3 DNA reads TGTGCCTGGAGTGTATTAAGCTACACTGAAGCTTTCTTT. This gives the protein CAWSVLSYTEAFF.

This clone was detected only a few times. The chain carries TRBV28 and TRBJ1-2; D is possibly TRBD1 (5 bases). There are 11 residues in the CDR3. Looked up from germline, CDR1 is MDHEN and CDR2 is SYDVKM. Trimming stripped 8 bases from V and 7 bases from J, with 11 bases between. The CDR3 here is CASGGGVGYTF. CDR3 coding DNA: TGTGCCAGCGGGGGAGGGGTTGGCTACACCTTC.

A note on this clone: Other DNA sequences in this specimen translate into the identical CDR3. The J gene is TRBJ2-5, the V gene TRBV18, with D possibly being TRBD1 (6 bases). Germline V gene data show CDR1 as KGHSH and CDR2 as LQKENI. The V end lost 3 bases, the J end lost 3 bases, and 8 bases lay between the germline ends. This CDR3 has 13 amino acids. CDR3 amino acids: CASSPYREETQYF. The CDR3 DNA reads as TGTGCCAGCTCACCTTACAGGGAAGAGACCCAGTACTTC.

The chain couples TRBV6-4 to TRBJ2-3, with 9 bases matching TRBD1. Germline CDR1 MRHNA, CDR2 SNTAGT. Trimming took 6 bases from V and 5 from J; bases not matched to a gene: 9. The CDR3 extends over 15 amino acids. DNA of the CDR3: TGTGCCAGCAGCCGGGGGACAGGGTCGAGAGATACGCAGTATTTT. This codes for CASSRGTGSRDTQYF.

This clone showed up just a few times. The rearrangement uses TRBV25-1 and TRBJ1-1; 8 bases are a match to TRBD1. CDR3 length equals 17 residues. V dropped 3 bases and J dropped 1; count of bases not matched to a gene: 10. The V gene's germline CDR1 is MGHDK and CDR2 SYGVNS. The CDR3 is CASSDRTGIMGNTEAFF. In DNA, the CDR3 is TGTGCCAGCAGTGATAGGACAGGGATAATGGGGAACACTGAAGCTTTCTTT.

The chain is built from TRBV6-1 and TRBJ2-2, with D possibly matching TRBD1 (6 bases). The germline gives CDR1 MNHNS, CDR2 SASEGT. V was trimmed by 8 bases and J by 1 base, leaving 11 bases between them. This CDR3 contains 14 residues. CDR3 sequence (DNA): TGTGCCAGCTATAGACAGGTGAACACCGGGGAGCTGTTTTTT. Translating it yields CASYRQVNTGELFF.

The V call is TRBV10-1, the J call TRBJ2-7; D gene unclear. Germline CDR1 and CDR2: WNHNN and SYGVQD (reference sequence). The ends were cut back, 0 bases at V and 1 base at J, with 13 bases in the middle. The CDR3 is 16 residues long. The CDR3 spells CASSESRPGLSYEQYF. The CDR3 DNA is TGCGCCAGCAGTGAGTCGCGGCCCGGGTTATCCTACGAGCAGTACTTC.

This chain uses TRBV5-6 with TRBJ2-1; D may be TRBD1 (6 bases). The CDR3 is made up of 15 amino acids. Trimming took 2 bases from V and 7 from J, leaving 16 bases between them. Germline CDR1 is SGHDT and CDR2 is YYEEEE. CDR3 coding DNA: TGTGCCAGCAGCTTTCCAGGGTGGGGACAAAATGAGCAGTTCTTC. Translated: CASSFPGWGQNEQFF.